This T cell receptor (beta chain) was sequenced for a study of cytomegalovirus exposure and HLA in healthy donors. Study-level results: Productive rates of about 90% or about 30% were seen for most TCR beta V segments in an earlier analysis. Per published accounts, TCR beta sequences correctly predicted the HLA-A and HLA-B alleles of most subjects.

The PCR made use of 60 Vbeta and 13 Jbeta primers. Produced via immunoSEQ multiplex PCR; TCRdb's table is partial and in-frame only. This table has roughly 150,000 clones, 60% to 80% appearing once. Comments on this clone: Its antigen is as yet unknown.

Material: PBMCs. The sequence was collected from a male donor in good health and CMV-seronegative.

The CDR3 DNA reads as TGTGCCAGCACAACCGGGACAGGGGCGAACACTGAAGCTTTCTTT. It translates to CASTTGTGANTEAFF. The chain recombines TRBV5-4 with TRBJ1-1, with 10 bases aligning to TRBD1. The CDR3 runs to 15 residues. The junction had 6 bases not matched to a gene; V was cut back by 6 bases and J by 1 base. Germline V gene data show CDR1 as SGHNT and CDR2 as YYREEE (reference sequence). Combining the CDR3 with reference TRBV5-4 and TRBJ1-1 gives the whole variable domain ETGVTQSPTHLIKTRGQQVTLRCSSQSGHNTVSWYQQALGQGPQFIFQYYREEENGRGNFPPRFSGLQFPNYSSELNVNALELDDSALYLCASTTGTGANTEAFFGQGTRLTVV.